One sample yielded the 30 T cell receptor beta chains listed below, sequenced in a study of early T cells in non-severe SARS-CoV-2 infection (dated by TCRdb to the early 2020s). The library was obtained by 5' RACE. TCRdb lists the instrument as NextSeq 500. TCRdb applied fastp at Q25 and MiXCR to the public reads, then kept only in-frame beta chains. Duplicate CDR3 protein sequences are folded into a single record with the most common DNA and genes. The sample table shows roughly 68,000 distinct CDR3 sequences, and roughly 5% are seen once. In total, the top ten clones hold 4% to 5% of the sample. Material: whole blood. The receptors were sampled from an adult who was a healthcare worker with PCR-confirmed SARS-CoV-2 infection or an uninfected control (not recorded which).

This clonotype was observed many times. The V and J genes are TRBV30 and TRBJ1-4; 7 nucleotides align to TRBD1. The V and J ends lost 0 bases and 5 bases, in that order; junction bases with no gene match: 12. The germline V gene encodes CDR1 GTSNPN and CDR2 SVGIG (reference sequence). The CDR3 has 17 amino acids. The chain's CDR3 is CAWSVPSRTGRNEKLFF. The CDR3 nucleotides are TGTGCCTGGAGTGTACCCTCTCGGACAGGACGAAATGAAAAACTGTTTTTT.

Ten or more counts support this clonotype. The chain joins TRBV18 to TRBJ2-5; no clear D. Germline values: CDR1 KGHSH, CDR2 LQKENI. The CDR3 is 13 amino acids. Trimming stripped 2 bases from V and 0 bases from J, with 4 bases between. CDR3 protein: CASSPGDQETQYF. CDR3 DNA sequence: TGTGCCAGCTCACCAGGGGACCAAGAGACCCAGTACTTC.

This clonotype has ten or more counts. The J gene is TRBJ2-7, the V gene TRBV19; either TRBD1 or TRBD2 may fit D (6 bases each). In germline, CDR1 is LNHDA, CDR2 SQIVND (reference sequence). Trimming stripped 3 bases from V and 2 bases from J, with 17 bases between. This CDR3 region has 16 residues. CDR3 DNA sequence: TGTGCCAGTAGTATCCTTTTCGGGGGCACAACCTACGAGCAGTACTTC. It encodes CASSILFGGTTYEQYF.

This clonotype was detected ten times or more. J is TRBJ1-3 and V is TRBV7-2, with a tentative D call TRBD1 (6 bases). Trimming removed 6 bases at V and 2 bases at J, with 8 bases between. This CDR3 has 13 residues. Germline CDR1 is SGHTA and CDR2 is FQGNSA. CDR3: CASRRTAGNTIYF. The CDR3 nucleotides are TGTGCCAGCAGAAGGACAGCTGGAAACACCATATATTTT.

This clonotype was seen only a few times. J is TRBJ2-2 and V is TRBV11-2; no clear D gene. The germline CDR1 and CDR2 sequences are SGHAT and FQNNGV. The CDR3 loop spans 12 amino acids. Trimming removed 5 bases at V and 3 bases at J, with 4 bases between. The CDR3 nucleotides read TGTGCCAGCAGCCTATACACCGGGGAGCTGTTTTTT. Protein sequence: CASSLYTGELFF.

This clonotype appeared many times. V is TRBV14 and J is TRBJ2-3; 9 bases agree with TRBD2. This CDR3 region has 15 residues. CDR1 is SGHDN and CDR2 is FVKESK in the germline V gene. After removal of 1 base from V and 6 bases from J, the junction contained 5 bases not matched to a gene. This CDR3 is CASSQGRGGPDTQYF. The DNA for the CDR3 is TGTGCCAGCAGCCAAGGGCGGGGGGGCCCGGATACGCAGTATTTT.

The table lists this clonotype with a count of one. Being one base from a much bigger clone, this may be a read error. The CDR3 bases are TGTGCCAGCTCGGTCTCCAAAGCCCAAGAGACCCAGTACTTC. This encodes CASSVSKAQETQYF. The chain joins TRBV7-2 to TRBJ2-5; D is uncertain. Between the trimmed V and J ends, which lost 8 bases and 1 base, there was a span of 14 bases. The CDR3 runs 14 residues. Germline CDR1 is SGHTA and CDR2 is FQGNSA.

This clonotype was seen at least ten times. CDR3 region: CASSEAHGTGTYNEQFF. The CDR3 nucleotides are TGTGCCAGCAGTGAAGCGCACGGGACAGGGACGTACAATGAGCAGTTCTTC. The chain uses TRBV6-1 and TRBJ2-1; 9 bases line up with TRBD1. The CDR3 has 17 amino acids. The V segment lost 0 bases and the J segment 4 bases; nucleotides outside the gene matches: 7. Per germline, CDR1 MNHNS and CDR2 SASEGT.

A few counts support this clonotype. The genes are TRBV12-3 or TRBV12-4 and TRBJ2-2; D is unclear. This CDR3 has 12 residues. V dropped 6 bases and J dropped 3 bases, with 5 bases sitting between them. The CDR3 is CASRPDTGELFF. The CDR3 DNA is TGTGCCAGCAGACCCGACACCGGGGAGCTGTTTTTT.

This clonotype came up many times. The chain couples TRBV6-2 or TRBV6-3 to TRBJ1-5; 8 nucleotides match TRBD1. CDR3 length: 14 amino acids. Germline V gene data show CDR1 as MNHEY and CDR2 as SVGEGT. With V trimmed by 5 bases and J by 6 bases, 6 bases remained unmatched. CDR3 sequence: CASSPGQAFQPQHF. The CDR3 DNA reads as TGTGCCAGCAGTCCGGGACAGGCCTTTCAGCCCCAGCATTTT.

This clonotype was counted at least ten times. This chain joins TRBV7-9 and TRBJ2-1; D is ambiguous. The CDR3 spans 12 residues. Germline V gene data show CDR1 as SEHNR and CDR2 as FQNEAQ (reference sequence). V was pared by 0 bases and J by 12 bases, with 9 bases between. The CDR3 DNA reads as TGTGCCAGCAGCTTAGCCGAGAGGACGCAGTTCTTC. Its translation: CASSLAERTQFF.

About this clonotype: A much larger clone differs from this one at a single base, so this may be a read error. V usage is TRBV6-6 and J usage is TRBJ1-1; TRBD1 matches at 9 bases. Germline lookup yields CDR1 MNHNY and CDR2 SVGAGI (reference sequence). The CDR3 spans 12 residues. Trimming removed 6 bases from V and 8 bases from J; junction bases left unmatched: 4. CDR3 sequence reads: CASRTGQGEAFF. The CDR3 nucleotides read TGTGCCAGCAGGACTGGACAGGGGGAAGCTTTCTTT.

In its sample, this clonotype was seen many times. The rearrangement uses TRBV19 and TRBJ2-6; D call uncertain. Germline lookup yields CDR1 LNHDA and CDR2 SQIVND (reference sequence). This CDR3 comprises 13 residues. Trimming took 7 bases from V and 1 from J, leaving 5 bases between them. The CDR3 region is CASTVSGANVLTF. The DNA for the CDR3 is TGTGCCAGTACCGTATCTGGGGCCAACGTCCTGACTTTC.

This chain joins TRBV19 and TRBJ2-3, with 9 bases fitting TRBD2. V lost 1 base and J lost 2; bases outside the gene matches: 4. The CDR3 consists of 16 residues. The V gene's germline CDR1 is LNHDA and CDR2 SQIVND (reference sequence). This CDR3 reads CASSIVGGRATDTQYF. CDR3 in DNA: TGTGCCAGTAGTATAGTAGGCGGGAGGGCCACAGATACGCAGTATTTT.

This clonotype was seen only a few times. J is TRBJ2-7 and V is TRBV6-1; no firm D call. Trimming took 6 bases from V and 3 from J, leaving 12 bases between them. There are 13 residues in the CDR3. Germline values: CDR1 MNHNS, CDR2 SASEGT. The CDR3, as DNA: TGTGCCAGCAGGACGCCCGGCGTCTACGAGCAGTACTTC. Translated, it gives CASRTPGVYEQYF.

The chain recombines TRBV6-6 with TRBJ1-3, with 8 nucleotides matching TRBD1. The V segment lost 4 bases and the J segment 2 bases; nucleotides outside the gene matches: 7. The CDR3 length is 16 residues. Germline V CDR1 and CDR2: MNHNY, SVGAGI (reference sequence). The CDR3 DNA reads as TGTGCCAGCAGTTCGGAGCCGGACAGGGCTGGAAACACCATATATTTT. Amino acids: CASSSEPDRAGNTIYF.

This clonotype was seen a few times. The rearrangement joins TRBV15 to TRBJ2-1; a possible D gene is TRBD2 (6 bases). CDR3 size: 16 residues. V was clipped by 1 base and J by 10 bases, with 20 bases between them. From germline, CDR1 is LNHNV and CDR2 YYDKDF (reference sequence). The DNA for the CDR3 is TGTGCCACCAGCAGAGGGGACTGGATGCTCCGCGGAGAGCAGTTCTTC. Residues: CATSRGDWMLRGEQFF.

The chain joins TRBV7-9 to TRBJ2-3, with 10 bases aligning to TRBD2. Per germline, CDR1 SEHNR and CDR2 FQNEAQ (reference sequence). This CDR3 contains 16 residues. V lost 5 bases, J lost 1 base, and 6 bases stayed unmatched. CDR3 residues: CASSISGRGGTDTQYF. The CDR3 nucleotides read TGTGCCAGCAGCATAAGCGGGAGGGGAGGCACAGATACGCAGTATTTT.

Many counts were recorded for this clonotype. The chain uses TRBV19 and TRBJ2-3, with TRBD1 as a possible D gene (5 bases). V was clipped by 5 bases and J by 6 bases, with 12 bases between them. The CDR3 runs 13 residues. Germline V lookup: CDR1 LNHDA, CDR2 SQIVND (reference sequence). The CDR3 region has the DNA TGTGCCAGTAGTGTCACAGGATCCGATACGCAGTATTTT. Translating gives CASSVTGSDTQYF. The full variable domain, completed using reference TRBV19 and TRBJ2-3, is DGGITQSPKYLFRKEGQNVTLSCEQNLNHDAMYWYRQDPGQGLRLIYYSQIVNDFQKGDIAEGYSVSREKKESFPLTVTSAQKNPTAFYLCASSVTGSDTQYFGPGTRLTVL.

This clonotype was detected ten times or more. V is TRBV4-2 and J is TRBJ2-3; no definite D call. V was trimmed by 1 base and J by 6 bases, leaving 8 bases between them. Germline loops: CDR1 LGHNA, CDR2 YNFKEQ. CDR3 length: 13 residues. CDR3 sequence: CASSQGTADTQYF. The CDR3 DNA sequence: TGTGCCAGCAGCCAAGGGACGGCCGATACGCAGTATTTT.

This clonotype was found a few times. The chain has TRBV29-1 and TRBJ1-2, with a weak D call TRBD1 (5 bases). Germline CDR1 SQVTM, CDR2 ANQGSEA. The V end was cut by 6 bases, the J end by 0 bases, with 20 bases between. The CDR3 consists of 16 residues. CDR3 coding DNA: TGCAGCGTGCGCGCCCTGAACAGGCCTGCTAACTATGGCTACACCTTC. It encodes CSVRALNRPANYGYTF.

This clonotype was recorded many times. The chain is built from TRBV19 and TRBJ2-1; D may be TRBD1 or TRBD2 (6 bases each). Trimming removed 5 bases from V and 1 base from J, with 12 bases in between. CDR3 size: 15 residues. Germline V CDR1 and CDR2: LNHDA, SQIVND (reference sequence). The CDR3 DNA reads as TGTGCCAGTAGTTCGGGGGCTGGGTCCTACAATGAGCAGTTCTTC. It codes for CASSSGAGSYNEQFF.

This clonotype was detected ten times or more. The chain uses TRBV20-1 and TRBJ1-1; possible D gene TRBD1, 5 bases. Trimming pared 3 bases from V and 6 bases from J, leaving 17 bases between. This CDR3 is 14 amino acids long. Germline V gene sequence: CDR1 DFQATT, CDR2 SNEGSKA (reference sequence). The CDR3 DNA is TGCAGTGCTAGCAGTCAGCAGGGAATTTCTGAAGCTTTCTTT. The encoded protein is CSASSQQGISEAFF.

This clonotype was recorded many times. This chain links TRBV5-1 with TRBJ1-1; 8 bases are shared with TRBD1. The CDR3 has 16 amino acids. Looked up from germline, CDR1 is SGHRS and CDR2 is YFSETQ. With V trimmed by 2 bases and J by 0 bases, 6 bases remained unmatched. The CDR3 spells CASSFAGTGLNTEAFF. For the CDR3, the DNA is TGCGCCAGCAGCTTCGCCGGGACAGGTCTGAACACTGAAGCTTTCTTT.

This clonotype was recorded many times. This chain links TRBV6-2 or TRBV6-3 with TRBJ2-7, with D uncertain. CDR3 length: 14 amino acids. Trimming took 0 bases from V and 5 from J, leaving 11 bases between them. Germline loops: CDR1 MNHEY, CDR2 SVGEGT. The CDR3 reads CASSYSVRKNEQYF. The CDR3 region has the DNA TGTGCCAGCAGTTACTCGGTGCGGAAGAACGAGCAGTACTTC.

This clonotype has ten or more counts. The chain links TRBV20-1 to TRBJ2-7; 10 bases map to TRBD2. V lost 5 bases and J lost 0; bases outside the gene matches: 10. The CDR3 extends over 16 amino acids. Per the germline V gene, CDR1 is DFQATT and CDR2 is SNEGSKA (reference sequence). CDR3 nucleotide sequence: TGCAGTGCTCTACCACTAGCGGGGTCACACTCCTACGAGCAGTACTTC. This translates into CSALPLAGSHSYEQYF.

This clonotype was seen ten or more times. The chain employs TRBV5-8 and TRBJ1-3; D remains unclear. Germline V gene lookup returns CDR1 SGHTS and CDR2 YDEGEE. The CDR3 spans 16 residues. Trimming stripped 1 base from V and 0 bases from J, with 11 bases between. For the CDR3, the DNA is TGTGCCAGCAGCTTGCAGGTTTTTTCCTCTGGAAACACCATATATTTT. It encodes CASSLQVFSSGNTIYF.

V usage is TRBV12-3 or TRBV12-4 and J usage is TRBJ2-1; weak D call: TRBD2 (6 bases). Trimming stripped 6 bases from V and 4 bases from J, with 13 bases between. The CDR3 runs 14 residues. In DNA form, the CDR3 reads TGTGCCAGCAGCCCGGGACTCCAATACAATGAGCAGTTCTTC. Amino acid sequence: CASSPGLQYNEQFF.

The chain recombines TRBV7-3 with TRBJ1-1; D unresolved. This CDR3 is built from 13 residues. Trimming left V 3 bases short and J 1 base short, with 6 bases between. Per germline, CDR1 SGHTA and CDR2 FQGTGA. For the CDR3, the DNA is TGTGCCAGCAGCTTCAACAGGAACACTGAAGCTTTCTTT. It yields the protein CASSFNRNTEAFF. The complete variable domain, with remaining parts taken from reference TRBV7-3 and TRBJ1-1, reads GAGVSQTPSNKVTEKGKYVELRCDPISGHTALYWYRQSLGQGPEFLIYFQGTGAADDSGLPNDRFFAVRPEGSVSTLKIQRTERGDSAVYLCASSFNRNTEAFFGQGTRLTVV.

This clonotype was seen only a few times. The chain carries TRBV12-3 or TRBV12-4 and TRBJ2-1; D gene unclear. This CDR3 contains 14 residues. The ends were cut back, 7 bases at V and 1 base at J, with 11 bases in the middle. The CDR3 nucleotides are TGTGCCAGCACTCCAAGTCCTTCCTACAATGAGCAGTTCTTC. Translation: CASTPSPSYNEQFF.